The entry below gives a single TCR beta chain sequence along with its context. Its antigen has not been determined. No much larger clone is present one base from it, and per-base qualities are unavailable. This sample was taken from a study of beta chain features in type 1 diabetes (dated by TCRdb to 2016 to 2018). In terms of the full investigation: Mean age, gender distribution, total cell number and subset yield did not differ between patients and healthy donors. A total of 107,917,701 sorted cells were examined across all samples, and RNA yield correlated strongly with the number of cells per subset. In the study, TCRB repertoires of sorted circulating CD4+ T cell subsets from recently diagnosed type 1 diabetes patients were compared with those of matched healthy donors. Naive and central memory subsets were obtained from all 30 or so donors, but regulatory and stem cell-like memory subsets were isolated from only 8 patients and 8 healthy donors. Broad study findings and their caveats: Patients with type 1 diabetes made fewer insertions and deleted more nucleotides at VDJ recombination sites, implying thymic rearrangement abnormalities. Because cDNA rather than genomic DNA was sequenced, highly expressing activated cells could have been over-represented, although no difference in activation and CD3 levels was found between groups. A moderate but significant shortening of TCRB CDR3 length was observed in type 1 diabetes patients in all four CD4+ subsets. HLA sub-analyses involved small numbers of individuals, so any influence of HLA type on TCRB rearrangement remained unresolved. PCR might favor shorter templates, but patient and control samples were amplified and corrected together, so any skew would affect both groups equally. Naive, central memory and regulatory TCRB repertoires appeared to be more similar among patients than among healthy donors.

From each donor, a single peripheral blood sample of around 120 mL on average was drawn into heparinised tubes. A BD FACSAria II and a panel including CD45RO, CCR7, CD25, CD127, CD95 and CD27 were used to sort naive, central memory, regulatory and stem cell-like memory CD4+ T cells. Every sorted population had a purity above 95%. Right away, PBMCs were isolated by Lymphoprep density gradient centrifugation and were stained directly, with no culture step. So that batch effects would be minimized, each experiment stained and sorted samples in pairs, pairing one healthy donor with one patient. V gives up 3 bases and J gives up 4 bases, and the segment between their germline ends measures 9 bases. Spanning cysteine to phenylalanine, the CDR3 consists of 14 amino acids. The DNA shown is the 42-base CDR3, in frame from base 1. The germline V gene specifies ENHRY as CDR1 and SYGVKD as CDR2. The entire amount of isolated RNA was reverse transcribed using the High Capacity cDNA Reverse Transcription Kit, so the sequenced TCRB transcripts were expressed ones. Naive, central memory and regulatory T cell samples underwent deep immunoSEQ sequencing, averaging approximately 3.3 million total reads per sample. Sorted cells were lysed in RLT buffer, and RNA was extracted using DNase-treated RNeasy Micro or Mini kits according to cell number. To prevent cross-contamination, every cell subset was processed on its own, while patient and healthy donor samples were processed together. The immunoSEQ multiplex PCR was used to amplify TCRB sequences from cDNA, yielding 87-bp fragments that span the CDR3 region. The amplicons were sequenced using the Illumina HiSeq platform. Turning to the authors' computational methods: PCR bias was corrected computationally using synthetic template baselines, and reads within Hamming distance 2 were collapsed, with unmergeable singletons discarded. Reads were aligned to IMGT to assign V, D and J genes, CDR3 length, and insertions or deletions at six rearrangement sites. Within each subset, clonotype counts were normalized to the number of sorted cells before true diversity and Gini coefficients were calculated with the tcR R package. Repertoire sharing was quantified using the overlap coefficient calculated on TCRB nucleotide sequences. Out-of-frame TCRB sequences from naive cells were analyzed as a proxy for the pre-selection repertoire. TCRdb provides this immuneACCESS table in a form limited to in-frame rearrangements. Some clones are lacking; in checked studies, under half of them reflect an unresolved V gene, and why the rest are absent is not known. The V and J calls and clone size were taken over from that table, and D and trimming were inferred from the DNA. The sample records around 340,000 clones, about 19% of which are singletons. Of the sample, 0.044% falls within the top ten clones.

The clonotype comes from a woman under 30 in good health. Sequenced input: naive CD4+ T cells from blood. The cell subset or site label here, explained by the study, means: true naive CD4+ T cells. This chain is built from TRBV10-3 and TRBJ1-4; TRBD1 is perhaps the D gene, given 6 matching bases. The DNA is TGTGCCATCAGTGAACAACAGGGTAATGAAAAACTGTTTTTT. Translation gives CAISEQQGNEKLFF.